Shown below are 8 T cell receptor beta chains from a single sample sequenced in a study of blood T cells in healthy people across ages. The second PCR ran roughly 6 to 11 cycles with a sample-barcoded 5' primer and J-beta primers. TCRdb redid the calling of the 5' RACE reads with MiXCR, one entry per CDR3 protein. Altogether hundreds of thousands of distinct CDR3 sequences are present, about 53% being singletons, with the ten largest covering approximately 40%. What was sequenced was blood. The receptors shown here come from a man between 60 and 75 years old in good health.

The chain's CDR3 is CASSRTTGDPYEQYF. CDR3 nucleotide sequence: TGTGCCAGCAGCCGGACGACAGGGGATCCCTACGAGCAGTACTTC. The genes are TRBV3-1 and TRBJ2-7, with 8 bases aligning to TRBD1. This CDR3 spans 15 amino acids. Germline V gives CDR1 LGHDT, CDR2 YNNKEL (reference sequence). V lost 4 bases and J lost 2; bases outside the gene matches: 7.

J is TRBJ1-5 and V is TRBV6-6; D unclear. The V gene lost 4 bases and the J gene lost 7 bases, with 14 bases spanning the gap. Germline V gives CDR1 MNHNY, CDR2 SVGAGI (reference sequence). The CDR3 sequence is 14 residues long. CDR3 bases: TGTGCCAGCAGTTCCCCCCCACTTGGGCAGCCCCAGCATTTT. Amino acid sequence: CASSSPPLGQPQHF.

The chain couples TRBV28 to TRBJ1-2; a weak D match, TRBD1 (6 bases). Trimming took 10 bases from V and 2 from J, leaving 11 bases between them. The CDR3 runs 12 residues. CDR1 is MDHEN, CDR2 SYDVKM, per germline. In DNA form, the CDR3 reads TGTGCCATCAGGGGCCGGAACTATGGCTACACCTTC. It yields the protein CAIRGRNYGYTF.

At least ten counts were recorded for this clonotype. The chain has TRBV7-2 and TRBJ1-4, with D possibly matching TRBD1 (5 bases). V dropped 0 bases and J dropped 7 bases, with 15 bases sitting between them. The CDR3 covers 16 residues. The germline CDR1 and CDR2 sequences are SGHTA and FQGNSA. CDR3 in amino acids: CASSLAAGTGGEKLFF. Written as DNA, the CDR3 is TGTGCCAGCAGCTTAGCGGCGGGGACCGGAGGTGAAAAACTGTTTTTT.

The chain carries TRBV27 and TRBJ1-2; 7 bases align to TRBD1. Germline CDR1 is MNHEY and CDR2 is SMNVEV (reference sequence). The CDR3 sequence is 13 residues long. J was trimmed by 4 bases and V by 6 bases; bases with no gene match: 5. As DNA, the CDR3 is TGTGCCAGCAGGGCTGGGACAGCCTATGGCTACACCTTC. It encodes CASRAGTAYGYTF.

V usage is TRBV5-1 and J usage is TRBJ1-2; D remains unclear. In germline, CDR1 is SGHRS, CDR2 YFSETQ. CDR3 length: 15 amino acids. Trimming took off 4 bases at V and 4 bases at J, with 17 bases between the two ends. CDR3 sequence: CASSADLLGSYGYTF. The CDR3 region has the DNA TGCGCCAGCAGCGCGGACCTCCTCGGGAGCTATGGCTACACCTTC.

The V and J genes are TRBV2 and TRBJ2-1; 7 positions match TRBD2. Germline CDR1 and CDR2: SNHLY and FYNNEI. J gave up 0 bases and V 3 bases, and 5 bases lay outside the gene matches. The CDR3 loop spans 16 amino acids. The CDR3 sequence is CASSEGGDLSYNEQFF. The CDR3 DNA sequence: TGTGCCAGCAGTGAGGGGGGGGACCTCTCCTACAATGAGCAGTTCTTC. Full variable domain (outside the CDR3, taken from reference TRBV2 and TRBJ2-1): EPEVTQTPSHQVTQMGQEVILRCVPISNHLYFYWYRQILGQKVEFLVSFYNNEISEKSEIFDDQFSVERPDGSNFTLKIRSTKLEDSAMYFCASSEGGDLSYNEQFFGPGTRLTVL.

This sequence joins TRBV28 and TRBJ1-2, with 10 positions matching TRBD1. J was trimmed by 7 bases and V by 2 bases; bases with no gene match: 7. Germline V gives CDR1 MDHEN, CDR2 SYDVKM. This CDR3 has 15 amino acids. CDR3 sequence reads: CASSLGGTGAGGYTF. The CDR3 DNA reads TGTGCCAGCAGTTTAGGAGGGACAGGGGCTGGTGGCTACACCTTC.